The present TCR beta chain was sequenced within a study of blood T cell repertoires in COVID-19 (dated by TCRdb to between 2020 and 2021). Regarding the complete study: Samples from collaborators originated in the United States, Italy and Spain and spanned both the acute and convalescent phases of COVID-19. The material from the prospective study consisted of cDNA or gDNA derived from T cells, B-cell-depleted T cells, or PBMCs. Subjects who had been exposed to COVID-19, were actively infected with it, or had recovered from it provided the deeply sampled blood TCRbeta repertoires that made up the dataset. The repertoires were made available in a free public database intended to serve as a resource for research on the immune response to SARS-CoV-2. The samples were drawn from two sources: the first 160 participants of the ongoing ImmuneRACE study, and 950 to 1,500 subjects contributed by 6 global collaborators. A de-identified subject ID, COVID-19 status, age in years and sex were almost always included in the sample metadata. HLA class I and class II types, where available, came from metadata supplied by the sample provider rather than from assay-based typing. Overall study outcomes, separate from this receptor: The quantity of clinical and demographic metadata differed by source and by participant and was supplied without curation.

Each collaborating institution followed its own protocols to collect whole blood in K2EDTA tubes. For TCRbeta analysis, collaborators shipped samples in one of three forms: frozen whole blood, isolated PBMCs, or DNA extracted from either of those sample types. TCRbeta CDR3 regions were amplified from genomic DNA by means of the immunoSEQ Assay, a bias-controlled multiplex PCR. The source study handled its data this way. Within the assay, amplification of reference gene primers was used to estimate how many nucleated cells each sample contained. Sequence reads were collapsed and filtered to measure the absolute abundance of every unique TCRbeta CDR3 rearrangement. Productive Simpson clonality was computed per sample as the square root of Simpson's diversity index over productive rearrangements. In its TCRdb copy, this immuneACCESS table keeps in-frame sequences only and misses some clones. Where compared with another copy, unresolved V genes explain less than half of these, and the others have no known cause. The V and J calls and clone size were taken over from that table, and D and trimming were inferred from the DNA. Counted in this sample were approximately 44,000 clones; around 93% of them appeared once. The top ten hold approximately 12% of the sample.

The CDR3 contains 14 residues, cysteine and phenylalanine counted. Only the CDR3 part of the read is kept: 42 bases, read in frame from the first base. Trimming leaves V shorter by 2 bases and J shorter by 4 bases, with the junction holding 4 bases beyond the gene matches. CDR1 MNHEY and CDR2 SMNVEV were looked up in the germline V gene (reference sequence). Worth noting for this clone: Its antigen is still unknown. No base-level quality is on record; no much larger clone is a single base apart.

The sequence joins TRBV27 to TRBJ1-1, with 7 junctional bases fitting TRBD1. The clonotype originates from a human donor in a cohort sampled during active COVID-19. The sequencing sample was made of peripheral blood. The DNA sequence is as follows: TGTGCCAGCAGTTTAGAGGGGGCACGCACTGAAGCTTTCTTT. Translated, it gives CASSLEGARTEAFF.